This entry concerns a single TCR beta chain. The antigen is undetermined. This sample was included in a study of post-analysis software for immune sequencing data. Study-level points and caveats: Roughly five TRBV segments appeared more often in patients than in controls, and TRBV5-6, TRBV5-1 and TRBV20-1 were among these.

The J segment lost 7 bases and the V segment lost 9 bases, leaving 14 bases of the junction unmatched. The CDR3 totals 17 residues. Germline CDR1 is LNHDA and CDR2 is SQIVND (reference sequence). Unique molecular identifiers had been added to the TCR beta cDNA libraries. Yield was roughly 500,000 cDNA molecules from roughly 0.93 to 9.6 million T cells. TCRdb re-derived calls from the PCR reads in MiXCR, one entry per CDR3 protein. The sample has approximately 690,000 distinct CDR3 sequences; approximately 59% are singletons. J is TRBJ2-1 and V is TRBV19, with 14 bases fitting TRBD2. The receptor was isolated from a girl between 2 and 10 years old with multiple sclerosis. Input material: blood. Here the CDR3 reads CASRDRTGTSGRNEQFF. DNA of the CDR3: TGTGCCAGCAGGGACCGCACCGGGACTAGCGGGAGAAATGAGCAGTTCTTC.